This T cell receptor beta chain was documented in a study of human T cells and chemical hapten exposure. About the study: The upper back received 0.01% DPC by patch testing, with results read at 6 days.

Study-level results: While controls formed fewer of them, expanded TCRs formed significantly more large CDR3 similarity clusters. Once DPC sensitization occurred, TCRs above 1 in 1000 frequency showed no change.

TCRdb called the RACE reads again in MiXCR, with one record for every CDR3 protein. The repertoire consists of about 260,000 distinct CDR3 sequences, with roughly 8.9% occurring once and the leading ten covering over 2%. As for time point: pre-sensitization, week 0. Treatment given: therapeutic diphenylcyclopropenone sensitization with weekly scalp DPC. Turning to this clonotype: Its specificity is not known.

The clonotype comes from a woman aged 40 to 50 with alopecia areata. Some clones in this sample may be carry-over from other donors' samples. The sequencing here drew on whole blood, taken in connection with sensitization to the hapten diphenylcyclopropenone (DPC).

Here the CDR3 reads CASSFGRNSPLHF. CDR3 bases: TGTGCCAGCAGTTTCGGGCGAAATTCACCCCTCCACTTT. The chain employs TRBV12-3 or TRBV12-4 and TRBJ1-6; D remains ambiguous. V was cut by 3 bases and J by 7 bases, with 7 bases left in between. CDR3 size: 13 residues.